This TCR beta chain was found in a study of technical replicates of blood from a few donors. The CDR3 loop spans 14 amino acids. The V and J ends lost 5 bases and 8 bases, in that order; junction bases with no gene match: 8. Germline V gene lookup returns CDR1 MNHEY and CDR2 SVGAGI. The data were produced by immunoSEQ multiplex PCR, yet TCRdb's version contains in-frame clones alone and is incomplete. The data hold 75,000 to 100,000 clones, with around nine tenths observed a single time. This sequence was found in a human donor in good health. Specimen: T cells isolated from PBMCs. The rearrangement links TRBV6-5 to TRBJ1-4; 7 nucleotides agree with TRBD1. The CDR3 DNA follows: TGTGCCAGCAGTCCGACAGGGCTAGAGGAAAAACTGTTTTTT. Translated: CASSPTGLEEKLFF.